The 27 T cell receptor beta chains in this list originate from one sample, sequenced in a study of cytomegalovirus exposure and HLA in healthy donors. Researchers ran the PCR with 60 Vbeta and 13 Jbeta primers. The repertoire was sequenced with immunoSEQ multiplex PCR; TCRdb's copy has only in-frame clones and lacks some. The sample has a few hundred thousand clones; over 60% are singletons. Sequencing used PBMCs. These TCRs come from a man in his forties in good health and CMV-seronegative.

The chain recombines TRBV5-1 with TRBJ1-1; the D gene is possibly TRBD1 (6 bases). Germline V gene data show CDR1 as SGHRS and CDR2 as YFSETQ. Between the trimmed V and J ends, which lost 3 bases and 0 bases, there was a span of 6 bases. The CDR3 totals 13 residues. The chain's CDR3 is CASSWTVNTEAFF. The CDR3, as DNA: TGCGCCAGCAGCTGGACAGTGAACACTGAAGCTTTCTTT. The variable domain in full, completed from reference TRBV5-1 and TRBJ1-1, reads KAGVTQTPRYLIKTRGQQVTLSCSPISGHRSVSWYQQTPGQGLQFLFEYFSETQRNKGNFPGRFSGRQFSNSRSEMNVSTLELGDSALYLCASSWTVNTEAFFGQGTRLTVV.

With respect to this clone: The same CDR3 also results from other DNA sequences found in this sample. The chain joins TRBV6-5 to TRBJ2-7; TRBD1 aligns across 9 bases. Trimming at V came to 0 bases and at J to 3 bases, leaving 3 bases not matched to a gene. CDR3 length: 15 residues. The germline V gene has CDR1 MNHEY and CDR2 SVGAGI. CDR3 protein: CASSYSGTGLYEQYF. The CDR3 DNA is TGTGCCAGCAGTTACTCCGGGACAGGGCTCTACGAGCAGTACTTC.

This rearrangement joins TRBV10-3 to TRBJ2-1, with D unclear. This CDR3 region has 14 residues. The V end lost 6 bases, the J end lost 6 bases, and 15 bases lay between the germline ends. The germline V gene has CDR1 ENHRY and CDR2 SYGVKD. This chain's CDR3 is CAIRSEAGSNEQFF. DNA of the CDR3: TGTGCCATCAGGAGCGAGGCTGGTAGCAATGAGCAGTTCTTC.

This clone came up many times. This chain joins TRBV9 and TRBJ2-1, with 11 bases lining up with TRBD2. The length of the CDR3 is 15 residues. Germline V gene lookup returns CDR1 SGDLS and CDR2 YYNGEE. V shed 4 bases, J shed 7 bases, and the junction held 7 bases outside the gene matches. The CDR3 coding sequence is TGTGCCAGCAGCCAAACTAGCGGGAGTGGGAATGAGCAGTTCTTC. The encoded protein is CASSQTSGSGNEQFF.

The chain carries TRBV7-2 and TRBJ2-7; tentative D call: TRBD1 (6 bases). The CDR3 contains 12 residues. V was cut by 8 bases and J by 3 bases, with 11 bases left in between. Germline values: CDR1 SGHTA, CDR2 FQGNSA. This CDR3 reads CASGTGSYEQYF. The DNA of the CDR3 is TGTGCCAGCGGTACAGGGAGCTACGAGCAGTACTTC.

The J gene is TRBJ1-4, the V gene TRBV7-2; possibly TRBD1 for D (5 bases). Germline CDR1 reads SGHTA; CDR2 reads FQGNSA. The CDR3 extends over 15 amino acids. The V end was cut by 2 bases, the J end by 10 bases, with 17 bases between. The CDR3 reads CASSLFGGGGRKLFF. The CDR3 DNA reads TGTGCCAGCAGCTTATTTGGCGGGGGAGGCCGAAAACTGTTTTTT.

This clone was seen just once. The chain carries TRBV28 and TRBJ2-7, with 7 positions matching TRBD2. V dropped 5 bases and J dropped 4; count of bases not matched to a gene: 5. The germline gives CDR1 MDHEN, CDR2 SYDVKM. This CDR3 spans 13 amino acids. Here the CDR3 reads CASSESSGYEQYF. Written as DNA, the CDR3 is TGTGCCAGCAGTGAGTCTAGCGGTTACGAGCAGTACTTC.

This chain links TRBV27 with TRBJ2-3, with 12 bases aligning to TRBD2. This CDR3 has 15 residues. CDR1 and CDR2 (germline): MNHEY, SMNVEV (reference sequence). V lost 8 bases, J lost 3 bases, and 6 bases stayed unmatched. The CDR3 sequence: CASLRTSGITDTQYF. Written as DNA, the CDR3 is TGTGCCAGCCTCAGGACTAGCGGGATAACAGATACGCAGTATTTT.

The chain employs TRBV6-6 and TRBJ2-7; TRBD1 is a possible D gene (6 bases). Germline V gene lookup returns CDR1 MNHNY and CDR2 SVGAGI (reference sequence). This CDR3 is built from 14 residues. Trimming took 4 bases from V and 0 from J, leaving 10 bases between them. The CDR3 here is CASSFQQGSYEQYF. CDR3 coding DNA: TGTGCCAGCAGTTTTCAACAGGGCTCCTACGAGCAGTACTTC.

The genes are TRBV4-2 and TRBJ1-3; no clear D gene. Trimming took off 4 bases at V and 2 bases at J, with 18 bases between the two ends. Germline V gene sequence: CDR1 LGHNA, CDR2 YNFKEQ. The CDR3 length is 17 residues. DNA for the CDR3: TGTGCCAGCAGCCGAGGGCTAGGTGAGGGCCCTGGAAACACCATATATTTT. This codes for CASSRGLGEGPGNTIYF.

This rearrangement joins TRBV6-5 to TRBJ1-3; D possibly corresponds to TRBD1 (6 bases). The V end lost 6 bases, the J end lost 5 bases, and 11 bases lay between the germline ends. CDR1 is MNHEY, CDR2 SVGAGI, per germline. CDR3 length: 13 amino acids. CDR3: CASSEGVRNTIYF. CDR3 DNA sequence: TGTGCCAGCAGCGAGGGGGTTCGAAACACCATATATTTT.

The chain combines TRBV4-2 with TRBJ1-5; 8 bases match TRBD1. This CDR3 contains 15 residues. V was clipped by 0 bases and J by 5 bases; unmatched bases: 3. CDR1 is LGHNA and CDR2 is YNFKEQ in the germline V gene. The CDR3 nucleotides are TGTGCCAGCAGCCAAGATGTGACAGGGGATCAGCCCCAGCATTTT. This encodes CASSQDVTGDQPQHF.

This chain joins TRBV2 and TRBJ1-5; D is unresolved. Between the trimmed V and J ends, which lost 2 bases and 1 base, there was a span of 9 bases. CDR1 is SNHLY and CDR2 is FYNNEI in the germline V gene. The CDR3 has 15 amino acids. CDR3 coding DNA: TGTGCCAGCAGTGAACTCGGCAGGAGCAATCAGCCCCAGCATTTT. Amino acid sequence: CASSELGRSNQPQHF.

J is TRBJ2-7 and V is TRBV7-9; D uncertain. The CDR3 spans 13 residues. The germline CDR1 and CDR2 sequences are SEHNR and FQNEAQ (reference sequence). V was shortened by 6 bases and J by 5 bases, with 14 bases between the two germline ends. The CDR3 loop reads CASSWSGPDEQYF. CDR3 DNA sequence: TGTGCCAGCAGTTGGTCTGGGCCCGACGAGCAGTACTTC.

The chain links TRBV6-1 to TRBJ2-7; no clear D. Germline CDR1 and CDR2: MNHNS and SASEGT. V lost 2 bases and J 4 bases, leaving 3 bases between the germline ends. The CDR3 extends over 11 amino acids. CDR3 in amino acids: CASSETYEQYF. Written as DNA, the CDR3 is TGTGCCAGCAGTGAAACTTACGAGCAGTACTTC.

The chain is built from TRBV29-1 and TRBJ2-7, with 13 bases fitting TRBD2. CDR3 length: 14 residues. Unmatched junction bases numbered 7, after V lost 5 bases and J lost 6 bases. CDR1 and CDR2 from the germline V gene are SQVTM and ANQGSEA. CDR3 sequence reads: CSVSVTSGRFEQYF. CDR3 in DNA: TGCAGCGTTTCTGTGACTAGCGGGAGGTTCGAGCAGTACTTC.

This chain uses TRBV9 with TRBJ1-3, with D tentatively TRBD1 (5 bases). The germline V and J ends were trimmed by 0 bases and 0 bases, with 7 bases remaining between them. The CDR3 totals 15 residues. CDR1 and CDR2 from the germline V gene are SGDLS and YYNGEE. Written as DNA, the CDR3 is TGTGCCAGCAGCGTAGAACAGGCCTCTGGAAACACCATATATTTT. This encodes CASSVEQASGNTIYF.

Only a few counts were recorded for this clone. The chain carries TRBV7-2 and TRBJ2-5, with TRBD2 matching 7 bases. The CDR3 consists of 15 residues. Germline trimming cut 5 bases from V and 3 bases from J; bases unmatched to any gene: 9. Germline CDR1 SGHTA, CDR2 FQGNSA. For the CDR3, the DNA is TGTGCCAGCAGCCCAAAGCGGGGTTGGGAAGAGACCCAGTACTTC. Translated, it gives CASSPKRGWEETQYF. The variable domain in full, with the rest retrieved from reference TRBV7-2 and TRBJ2-5, is GAGVSQSPSNKVTEKGKDVELRCDPISGHTALYWYRQSLGQGLEFLIYFQGNSAPDKSGLPSDRFSAERTGGSVSTLTIQRTQQEDSAVYLCASSPKRGWEETQYFGPGTRLLVL.

This chain uses TRBV19 with TRBJ1-6; D is ambiguous. Between the trimmed V and J ends, which lost 6 bases and 7 bases, there was a span of 19 bases. Germline V CDR1 and CDR2: LNHDA, SQIVND (reference sequence). The CDR3 is made up of 16 amino acids. The CDR3 reads CASSLGTSARNSPLHF. The CDR3 coding sequence is TGTGCCAGTAGCCTCGGTACATCAGCTAGAAATTCACCCCTCCACTTT.

The chain links TRBV9 to TRBJ1-5; D unresolved. CDR3 size: 15 residues. CDR1 and CDR2 (germline): SGDLS, YYNGEE. Trimming cost V 0 bases and J 6 bases, with 13 bases left between them. The CDR3 DNA reads as TGTGCCAGCAGCGTAGGTGGAACAGCCGGTCAGCCCCAGCATTTT. It translates to CASSVGGTAGQPQHF.

The rearrangement uses TRBV5-4 and TRBJ1-4; D may be TRBD1 (5 bases). Germline V CDR1 and CDR2: SGHNT, YYREEE (reference sequence). This CDR3 has 14 residues. V gave up 0 bases and J gave up 2 bases, with 5 bases separating them. CDR3 region: CASSLAGTNEKLFF. CDR3 nucleotide sequence: TGTGCCAGCAGCTTGGCAGGGACTAATGAAAAACTGTTTTTT.

V gene TRBV4-1 combines with J gene TRBJ2-7; TRBD2 agrees at 11 bases. The germline gives CDR1 MGHRA, CDR2 YSYEKL. This CDR3 is built from 13 residues. V was pared by 4 bases and J by 6 bases, with 2 bases of the junction left unmatched. Here the CDR3 reads CASSLSGGGEQYF. CDR3 nucleotide sequence: TGCGCCAGCAGCCTTAGCGGGGGGGGCGAGCAGTACTTC.

Note on this clone: The sample carries other DNA sequences with the same CDR3. This chain uses TRBV7-2 with TRBJ2-7, with 9 bases aligning to TRBD2. Germline loops: CDR1 SGHTA, CDR2 FQGNSA. V dropped 5 bases and J dropped 1; count of bases not matched to a gene: 3. CDR3 length: 14 amino acids. The CDR3 protein is CASSSSGGSYEQYF. In DNA form, the CDR3 reads TGTGCCAGCAGCAGTAGCGGGGGTTCCTACGAGCAGTACTTC.

This clone was counted a few times. The genes are TRBV9 and TRBJ1-2; TRBD1 matches at 11 bases. Trimming took 3 bases from V and 5 from J; bases not matched to a gene: 6. Looked up from germline, CDR1 is SGDLS and CDR2 is YYNGEE. The CDR3 runs to 15 residues. The DNA for the CDR3 is TGTGCCAGCAGCGAGGGGACAGGGGGAGCATATGGCTACACCTTC. Amino acids: CASSEGTGGAYGYTF.

The DNA for the CDR3 is TGTGCCAGCAGGACTAGGACGGCCAACACTGAAGCTTTCTTT. Its protein product is CASRTRTANTEAFF. The V gene is TRBV6-1, the J gene TRBJ1-1; D not resolved. The CDR3 has 14 amino acids. Germline CDR1 MNHNS, CDR2 SASEGT. The V end lost 6 bases, the J end lost 2 bases, and 13 bases lay between the germline ends.

This chain joins TRBV6-6 and TRBJ1-1; 7 bases map to TRBD1. The ends lost 6 bases at V and 7 bases at J; junction bases unmatched: 5. CDR3 length equals 12 residues. The germline CDR1 and CDR2 sequences are MNHNY and SVGAGI (reference sequence). The DNA for the CDR3 is TGTGCCAGCAGGCCCGGGACAGTTGAAGCTTTCTTT. Protein sequence: CASRPGTVEAFF.

This chain uses TRBV28 with TRBJ2-5, with 7 bases fitting TRBD1. The J segment lost 2 bases and the V segment lost 5 bases, leaving 11 bases of the junction unmatched. CDR1 is MDHEN and CDR2 is SYDVKM in the germline V gene. This CDR3 is 16 amino acids long. The CDR3 reads CASSPDPGTEQETQYF. DNA for the CDR3: TGTGCCAGCAGTCCAGATCCCGGGACAGAACAAGAGACCCAGTACTTC. The variable domain in full, completed from reference TRBV28 and TRBJ2-5, reads DVKVTQSSRYLVKRTGEKVFLECVQDMDHENMFWYRQDPGLGLRLIYFSYDVKMKEKGDIPEGYSVSREKKERFSLILESASTNQTSMYLCASSPDPGTEQETQYFGPGTRLLVL.